The 24 T cell receptor beta chains presented below share a single source sample, sequenced in a study of metastatic and nonmetastatic thyroid tumors. TCRdb re-analyzed the PCR reads through MiXCR. This table holds roughly 38,000 clones, roughly a fifth found once. Patients had received no treatment of any kind before thyroid surgery. The specimen was blood. Receptors originate from a female donor with papillary thyroid cancer or a benign thyroid nodule (not recorded which). Some clones in this sample may be carry-over from other donors' samples.

In this sample, this clone turned up a few times. The chain has TRBV15 and TRBJ2-5; tentative D call: TRBD1 (5 bases). The V end was cut by 2 bases, the J end by 4 bases, with 14 bases between. CDR1 and CDR2 (germline): LNHNV, YYDKDF (reference sequence). This CDR3 is built from 15 residues. Here the CDR3 DNA reads TGTGCCACCAGCAGATATGAGACAGCAGTAGAGACCCAGTACTTC. Encoded protein: CATSRYETAVETQYF.

This clone was seen many times. The chain is built from TRBV14 and TRBJ2-1; tentative D call: TRBD2 (5 bases). The V gene lost 4 bases and the J gene lost 1 base, with 5 bases spanning the gap. The CDR3 is 13 residues long. CDR1 and CDR2 (germline): SGHDN, FVKESK. CDR3 sequence: CASSRLSYNEQFF. The CDR3, as DNA: TGTGCCAGCAGCCGACTATCCTACAATGAGCAGTTCTTC.

The chain is built from TRBV28 and TRBJ2-3; D gene ambiguous. Per the germline V gene, CDR1 is MDHEN and CDR2 is SYDVKM. This CDR3 region has 12 residues. V was clipped by 10 bases and J by 0 bases, with 8 bases between them. CDR3 amino acids: CATVTSTDTQYF. For the CDR3, the DNA is TGTGCCACTGTGACTAGCACAGATACGCAGTATTTT.

This CDR3 reads CASGLATGGIMETQYF. The DNA for the CDR3 is TGTGCTAGTGGTTTGGCAACGGGGGGCATTATGGAGACCCAGTACTTC. The chain carries TRBV12-5 and TRBJ2-5, with D possibly matching TRBD2 (7 bases). The V gene's germline CDR1 is LGHNT and CDR2 FRNRAP. This CDR3 has 16 amino acids. Trimming removed 1 base from V and 5 bases from J, with 17 bases in between.

The chain has TRBV20-1 and TRBJ1-3; D remains unclear. Germline assignment: CDR1 DFQATT and CDR2 SNEGSKA (reference sequence). This CDR3 region has 14 residues. The V end lost 0 bases, the J end lost 3 bases, and 9 bases lay between the germline ends. CDR3: CSAREGFRGNTIYF. The DNA for the CDR3 is TGCAGTGCTAGAGAAGGGTTTCGTGGAAACACCATATATTTT.

The V gene is TRBV3-1, the J gene TRBJ2-7; 8 nucleotides line up with TRBD2. Trimming removed 4 bases from V and 1 base from J; junction bases left unmatched: 6. CDR3 length: 15 residues. Germline lookup yields CDR1 LGHDT and CDR2 YNNKEL (reference sequence). The CDR3: CASSPGLAGSYEQYF. For the CDR3, the DNA is TGTGCCAGCAGCCCAGGACTAGCAGGGTCCTACGAGCAGTACTTC.

In its sample, this clone ranks as medium-sized. CDR3 protein: CASSGWGEQYF. CDR3 nucleotides: TGTGCCAGCAGTGGGTGGGGCGAGCAGTACTTC. The chain uses TRBV6-1 and TRBJ2-7; D ambiguous. Germline assignment: CDR1 MNHNS and CDR2 SASEGT. The CDR3 is made up of 11 amino acids. The V gene lost 4 bases and the J gene lost 6 bases, with 7 bases spanning the gap.

This clone has at least ten counts. This chain joins TRBV19 and TRBJ1-5; 9 bases agree with TRBD1. Germline V gives CDR1 LNHDA, CDR2 SQIVND (reference sequence). J was trimmed by 6 bases and V by 4 bases; bases with no gene match: 10. The CDR3 runs 16 residues. The CDR3 nucleotides are TGTGCCAGTAGTAAATTTGACAGGGGGTTATCTCAGCCCCAGCATTTT. Translated: CASSKFDRGLSQPQHF.

J is TRBJ2-3 and V is TRBV30, with D perhaps matching TRBD2 (6 bases). Germline V gene lookup returns CDR1 GTSNPN and CDR2 SVGIG (reference sequence). The CDR3 length is 14 residues. Between the trimmed V and J ends, which lost 1 base and 5 bases, there was a span of 13 bases. In DNA form, the CDR3 reads TGTGCCTGGAGTGGCCGGGAGCGAGGAGATACGCAGTATTTT. Its protein is CAWSGRERGDTQYF.

The chain couples TRBV2 to TRBJ2-7, with 10 bases aligning to TRBD2. V lost 6 bases, J lost 3 bases, and 8 bases stayed unmatched. The CDR3 runs 15 residues. From germline, CDR1 is SNHLY and CDR2 FYNNEI. CDR3: CASSPRTSGVYEQYF. The CDR3, as DNA: TGTGCCAGCAGCCCCAGGACTAGCGGTGTCTACGAGCAGTACTTC.

The sample holds many counts of this clone. The chain has TRBV7-8 and TRBJ2-2; no firm D call. The CDR3 covers 12 residues. Trimming cost V 5 bases and J 2 bases, with 3 bases left between them. Germline V gives CDR1 SGHVS, CDR2 FQNEAQ. The CDR3 DNA reads TGTGCCAGCAGCCTAAACACCGGGGAGCTGTTTTTT. Protein sequence: CASSLNTGELFF.

This clone was seen ten or more times. The chain uses TRBV7-2 and TRBJ2-7; 11 bases are a match to TRBD2. The CDR3 runs 16 residues. In germline, CDR1 is SGHTA, CDR2 FQGNSA. The V and J ends lost 2 bases and 4 bases, in that order; junction bases with no gene match: 7. As DNA, the CDR3 is TGTGCCAGCAGCTTAACTAGCGGGAGTGTCGCGTACGAGCAGTACTTC. Amino acid sequence: CASSLTSGSVAYEQYF.

The table lists this clone with many counts. CDR3 DNA: TGCGCCAGCAGCTTGGAGGGCAGGGGGTTCCAAGAGACCCAGTACTTC. Protein: CASSLEGRGFQETQYF. This chain links TRBV5-1 with TRBJ2-5; 7 bases match TRBD1. The germline CDR1 and CDR2 sequences are SGHRS and YFSETQ. The length of the CDR3 is 16 residues. V gave up 0 bases and J gave up 1 base; unmatched junction bases: 6.

This clone was recorded many times. This sequence joins TRBV20-1 and TRBJ1-2; tentatively, D is TRBD1 (6 bases). Germline V gene data show CDR1 as DFQATT and CDR2 as SNEGSKA (reference sequence). Trimming removed 5 bases from V and 4 bases from J, with 17 bases in between. The CDR3 is 14 amino acids. CDR3 nucleotides: TGCAGTGCTCCGAGGGGCAGGGGAGGCTATGGCTACACCTTC. Translation: CSAPRGRGGYGYTF.

This clone was counted many times. This chain joins TRBV3-1 and TRBJ2-5; 8 bases fit TRBD1. The germline CDR1 and CDR2 sequences are LGHDT and YNNKEL (reference sequence). The J segment lost 0 bases and the V segment lost 4 bases, leaving 4 bases of the junction unmatched. The CDR3 contains 15 residues. CDR3 sequence (DNA): TGTGCCAGCAGCCGAACACAGGGGGACCAAGAGACCCAGTACTTC. This encodes CASSRTQGDQETQYF.

This clone occurred many times. The chain recombines TRBV5-5 with TRBJ1-6; weak D call: TRBD1 (6 bases). V dropped 4 bases and J dropped 5 bases, with 13 bases sitting between them. CDR3 size: 15 residues. Germline CDR1 SGHKS, CDR2 YYEKEE (reference sequence). The CDR3 sequence is CASSHRVGDNSPLHF. The CDR3 DNA is TGTGCCAGCAGCCACAGGGTCGGCGATAATTCACCCCTCCACTTT.

Regarding this clone: Lacking the conserved final phenylalanine or tryptophan, this CDR3 likely reflects a read error. The CDR3 protein is CASSLAFGSGYTL. Written as DNA, the CDR3 is TGTGCCAGCAGCTTAGCTTTCGGTTCTGGCTACACCCTC. J is TRBJ1-2 and V is TRBV7-8, with D unclear. V shed 0 bases and J shed 7 bases, with 9 bases lying between them. Germline lookup yields CDR1 SGHVS and CDR2 FQNEAQ. The CDR3 consists of 13 residues.

This clone was observed at least ten times. The gene calls are TRBV7-2 and TRBJ1-3; D remains unclear. The CDR3 is 15 residues long. Trimming took off 0 bases at V and 4 bases at J, with 10 bases between the two ends. Germline V gene lookup returns CDR1 SGHTA and CDR2 FQGNSA. The CDR3 spells CASSLAARAGNTIYF. CDR3 sequence (DNA): TGTGCCAGCAGCTTAGCAGCTCGGGCCGGAAACACCATATATTTT. Full variable domain (outside the CDR3, taken from reference TRBV7-2 and TRBJ1-3): GAGVSQSPSNKVTEKGKDVELRCDPISGHTALYWYRQSLGQGLEFLIYFQGNSAPDKSGLPSDRFSAERTGGSVSTLTIQRTQQEDSAVYLCASSLAARAGNTIYFGEGSWLTVV.

The chain uses TRBV7-9 and TRBJ2-5; 12 nucleotides match TRBD2. The CDR3 length is 17 residues. Trimming removed 3 bases from V and 3 bases from J; junction bases left unmatched: 8. CDR1 and CDR2 from the germline V gene are SEHNR and FQNEAQ (reference sequence). CDR3 coding DNA: TGTGCCAGCAGCTTGACTAGCGGGAGCGGGGGTAAAGAGACCCAGTACTTC. Translated: CASSLTSGSGGKETQYF. Complete variable domain (other parts from reference TRBV7-9 and TRBJ2-5): DTGVSQNPRHKITKRGQNVTFRCDPISEHNRLYWYRQTLGQGPEFLTYFQNEAQLEKSRLLSDRFSAERPKGSFSTLEIQRTEQGDSAMYLCASSLTSGSGGKETQYFGPGTRLLVL.

Many counts were recorded for this clone. V usage is TRBV20-1 and J usage is TRBJ2-7; 10 bases are a match to TRBD2. The CDR3 contains 14 residues. Germline V gives CDR1 DFQATT, CDR2 SNEGSKA (reference sequence). Trimming took 1 base from V and 2 from J; bases not matched to a gene: 2. This CDR3 reads CSARGTSGPYEQYF. In DNA form, the CDR3 reads TGCAGTGCTAGAGGGACTAGCGGCCCCTACGAGCAGTACTTC.

This clone came up a few times. The junction and the germline gene differ at one end; a read error may be behind it. V is TRBV27 and J is TRBJ2-7; 7 bases fit TRBD1. The CDR3 contains 15 residues. Looked up from germline, CDR1 is MNHEY and CDR2 is SMNVEV (reference sequence). The CDR3 DNA sequence: TGTGCCTGCAGTGCCCCCGGGACAGATTCCTACGAGCAGTACTTC. This translates into CACSAPGTDSYEQYF.

This clone was detected a few times. The rearrangement uses TRBV6-1 and TRBJ2-1; the match to TRBD2 covers 8 bases. V was clipped by 8 bases and J by 0 bases; unmatched bases: 3. From germline, CDR1 is MNHNS and CDR2 SASEGT. There are 14 residues in the CDR3. CDR3 in DNA: TGTGCCAGCCCGGGGGGGGACTCCTACAATGAGCAGTTCTTC. Encoded protein: CASPGGDSYNEQFF.

This clone qualifies as large (0.1 to 1%). V usage is TRBV2 and J usage is TRBJ2-3; D gene ambiguous. The V and J ends lost 2 bases and 0 bases respectively, with 9 bases between them. This CDR3 contains 15 residues. Germline CDR1 and CDR2: SNHLY and FYNNEI. CDR3 amino acids: CASSESGSSTDTQYF. The CDR3, as DNA: TGTGCCAGCAGTGAATCGGGCAGTAGCACAGATACGCAGTATTTT.

CDR3: CASSGGLACPDTQYF. Written as DNA, the CDR3 is TGTGCCAGCAGCGGGGGACTAGCGTGTCCAGACACCCAGTACTTC. This rearrangement joins TRBV7-2 to TRBJ2-5; 10 bases are shared with TRBD2. The V gene's germline CDR1 is SGHTA and CDR2 FQGNSA. There are 15 residues in the CDR3. The V segment lost 5 bases and the J segment 8 bases; nucleotides outside the gene matches: 11.